The rows below give T cell receptor beta chains drawn from one sample of a study of blood T cell repertoires in COVID-19. Generated by immunoSEQ multiplex PCR, the TCRdb table keeps only in-frame clones and is missing some. The table records 200,000 to 300,000 clones, 65% to 85% of them present only once. The sample taken for sequencing was peripheral blood. The receptors come from a woman of 80 years or more with acute or convalescent COVID-19. The CDR3 runs from the conserved cysteine through the conserved F or W. D genes are given only for firm matches.

V gene	D gene	CDR3 protein
TRBV5-1	TRBD1	CASSFDRGPSGNTIYF
TRBV7-3	TRBD2	CASSLLAGGPGELFF
TRBV2	-	CASSTGQKSYGYTF
TRBV9	TRBD2	CASSGPGLAGGPTGGELFF
TRBV9	TRBD1	CASSGGQGSYYEQYF
TRBV5-8	-	CASSATSPLYSNQPQHF
TRBV24-1	TRBD1	CATSDSTNRDRAYNEQFF
TRBV18	-	CASSPPEGWETQYF
TRBV7-3	-	CASSLDYSGANVLTF
TRBV19	TRBD1	CASSMTSTGGAETQYF
TRBV9	TRBD2	CASSPQLAGVSEQYF
TRBV2	-	CASRGQSYEQYF
TRBV19	-	CASSIVAGLGTEAFF
TRBV11-2	TRBD2	CASSSYPGTSGGALNEQFF
TRBV10-3	-	CAISESRGPSPLHF
TRBV5-1	TRBD1	CASSLDGTGAYEQYF
TRBV7-2	TRBD1	CASSFPPGQGYGYTF
TRBV5-4	-	CASSLDSFEQFF
TRBV28	-	CATEGQFIDTQYF
TRBV5-1	TRBD2	CASSLSSGGASNEQFF
TRBV20-1	-	CSASLPTQVSEQYF
TRBV2	-	CASKQRGGSGELFF
TRBV21-1	-	CASSKSWAGGFTNYGYTF
TRBV3-1/TRBV3-2	-	CASSQADRGGGYTF
TRBV6-5	-	CASSPNRGDQPQHF
TRBV6-6	-	CASSRPTGMGYTF
TRBV24-1	TRBD2	CATSSGGPKDTQYF
TRBV5-4	TRBD2	CASSPGLENTGELFF
TRBV28	TRBD2	CASSPSRGLASYEQYF
TRBV7-9	TRBD1	CASSPTGGLYNEQFF
TRBV6-1	-	CASSEGTISNQPQHF
TRBV7-2	-	CASSFAAQETQYF
TRBV6-5	-	CASTLDSSAGELFF
TRBV12-5	-	CASGFGQKNTEAFF
TRBV5-1	TRBD2	CASSLSSGDTDTQYF
TRBV2	-	CASMTGPSYNEQFF
TRBV6-2/TRBV6-3	-	CASSYGQKNEKLFF
TRBV5-1	TRBD1	CASSSGQGSTEAFF
TRBV7-8	-	CASSLPQDGGQYF
TRBV7-7	TRBD1	CASSRGTANTGELFF
TRBV3-1/TRBV3-2	TRBD2	CASSQEGRGAYNEQFF
TRBV27	TRBD2	CAYRGTSAHLLETQYF
TRBV2	TRBD1	CASSEARDRGGETQYF
TRBV27	-	CASSSSGAGYTF
TRBV2	TRBD2	CASSEYRGGQFF
TRBV18	-	CASSPGGGAGGEQYF
TRBV7-2	-	CASSLVAGMNTEAFF